This TCR beta chain was recovered during a study of regulatory T cells in long-lasting Graves disease. Study-wide results and caveats: Whereas about a thousand public clonotypes were shared by new patients, persistent patients shared more, at approximately 2,700.

Worth noting for this clonotype: Its antigen is not identified.

iRepertoire HTBI primers and Arm-PCR of CDR3 regions built TCR beta libraries. Using its own MiXCR run on the multiplex PCR reads, TCRdb lists one record per CDR3 protein. The sample has some 410,000 distinct CDR3 sequences; about 17% are singletons. Time point given: newly diagnosed GD, antithyroid drugs for less than 3 months. Making the TCR library involved RNA that had been extracted from PBMCs. The authors diagnosed Graves' disease using American Thyroid Association guidelines. Germline V gives CDR1 SGHTA, CDR2 FQGNSA. The CDR3 length is 15 residues. This same sample was also part of a study on T cells in Graves' hyperthyroidism and ophthalmopathy. That paper states: HTBI primers drove first-round RT-PCR of the TCR CDR3.

This specimen consisted of peripheral blood mononuclear cells (PBMCs), obtained at new diagnosis, from a patient treated with antithyroid drugs. This TCR was recovered from a woman aged 25 to 39 with Graves disease. The chain employs TRBV7-2 and TRBJ2-7; TRBD2 matches at 9 bases. CDR3: CVGSTGSGRGYEQYF. For the CDR3, the DNA is TGTGTCGGCAGCACAGGTAGCGGGAGAGGGTACGAGCAGTACTTC.